This T cell receptor (beta chain) was profiled in a study of naive and memory T cell subsets (dated by TCRdb to 2015 to 2018). For the study in its entirety: The study applied an open-source, UMI-based TCR alpha and beta sequencing pipeline to sorted naive and memory peripheral blood T cell subsets. The results of the functional CMV T cell responses matched the IgG serology results in every case. RNA was DNase-treated and reverse transcribed with TCR constant-region primers, mostly using SuperScript III.

Library method: UMI-ligation and nested PCR. The beta constant-region primer was an equimolar mix of two oligonucleotides covering both TRBC1 and TRBC2. The ligated cDNA went through four rounds of PCR with nested alpha and beta constant-region primers together with the SP2 primer. T4 RNA ligase 1 ligated a single-stranded oligonucleotide carrying the SP2 primer and a 12-nucleotide UMI to the cDNA 3' end. Incubation of the ligation reaction lasted about 20-25 hours at 16 degrees C. To avoid over-amplification, PCR2 was usually performed as a SYBR Green qPCR and halted once a predetermined threshold was reached. Apart from the first purification, every purification step used Agencourt AMPure XP magnetic beads. Libraries were quantified by Qubit and checked on a TapeStation, with a main peak expected near 650 bp. Pooled libraries were sequenced on an Illumina MiSeq with v2 2x251 paired-end kits, typically giving roughly 0.9-2.1 million reads per sample. Each sample library was pooled at around 4.1 nM, and about 5-8% PhiX was included to improve cluster recognition. From the authors' description of their analysis: FASTQ reads processed by Demultiplexor were assigned V and J genes by Decombinator through tag matching that tolerated a single base-pair mismatch. Collapsinator used UMIs to correct both sequencing errors and frequency errors arising from PCR heterogeneity. CDR3Translator translated TCRs and extracted CDR3s from the conserved cysteine to the FGXG phenylalanine, flagging non-productive sequences. Gini, Shannon entropy and inverse Simpson indices were calculated on repertoires that had been subsampled to equal numbers of UMI-defined TCRs. Power-law fits to clonotype abundance distributions were performed by maximum likelihood within the linear range. For one naive CD8 sample, the pipeline and MIGEC produced similar UMI counts, unique TCR numbers and clonal distributions. In one analysis, naive TCRs also found in any memory subset of the same donor were removed from the naive repertoire. A set of some 7,600 CMV-associated CDR3 sequences, compiled from VDJdb and a published dataset, was used to search the repertoires. TCRdb passed the public sequencing reads through fastp at Q25 and MiXCR, retaining productive beta sequences. Every entry covers one CDR3 protein and lists the most common genes and DNA from its rows. These V and J calls derive from TCRdb rather than the authors' analysis. The sample includes 150,000 or so distinct CDR3 sequences, with approximately 24% observed a single time. The top ten clones comprise 0.09% to 0.13% of the sample.

What the research found in general, with its limitations: RNA-based TCR counts may be affected by expression changes linked to T cell activation and differentiation. The repertoire findings for the naive and memory subsets could not be validated against a ground truth because none was available. After error correction, over 95% of naive TCR sequences appeared only once, giving much steeper abundance distributions than memory subsets. Single alpha or beta chain sequences, rather than paired alpha/beta receptors, were used to define clonotypes. In both CD4 and CD8 cells, the Gini index increased while Shannon and inverse Simpson diversity decreased from naive through CM, EM and EMRA. The abundance of TCRs followed a power law with an exponent that differed between naive and memory subsets yet stayed consistent across the three individuals. A few larger clonotypes were found in naive repertoires, especially CD8, and these larger clonotypes were possibly memory cells re-expressing CD45RA.

From its cysteine to its phenylalanine, the CDR3 spans 14 amino acids. Solely the CDR3 DNA is kept, with 42 bases framed from the first base. In the germline V gene (reference sequence), CDR1 corresponds to MNHEY and CDR2 to SMNVEV. The trim is 4 bases for V and 5 bases for J, with a gap of 13 bases between the germline ends. In the case of this clonotype: Its recognized antigen is unknown. One base away there is no much larger clone; base qualities are not given.

Separate amplification of TCR alpha and beta chain libraries was performed from the second PCR step onward. Donor CMV status was determined by IFNgamma production from CD4+ T cells after overnight stimulation of fresh PBMCs with CMV viral lysate. CD4 T cells were positively selected using Miltenyi beads, after which CD8 T cells were positively selected from the CD4-negative fraction. After staining for CD3, CD4, CD8, CD45RA, CD27 and a live/dead dye, cells were sorted on a BD Aria II into four subsets based on CD45RA and CD27. A few healthy volunteers provided blood, and each donor's sample was split into CD4 and CD8 T cells and then further divided into four differentiation subsets. Approximately 130 ml of peripheral blood was drawn per donor, and PBMC were isolated by Ficoll-Paque PLUS density-gradient centrifugation. After sorting, cells were lysed in RLT buffer, RNA was extracted using a Qiagen RNeasy kit, and the extracted RNA was stored at -80 degrees C.

Sequenced material: naive CD4+ T cells from blood. This sample's cell subset or site label indicates: naive T cells, CD45RA high CD27+. This TCR derives from a human donor in good health. The chain is encoded by TRBV27 joined to TRBJ2-3; a tentative D call is TRBD2 (6 bases match). The base sequence is TGTGCCAGCAGTTGGGGGGTTACACAAGATACGCAGTATTTT. Translated, it gives CASSWGVTQDTQYF.